Shown below are 31 T cell receptor beta chains from a single sample sequenced in a study of blood T cell repertoires in COVID-19. Data came from immunoSEQ multiplex PCR; TCRdb stores just in-frame clones and leaves some out. The repertoire holds 150,000 to 200,000 clones, about 88% seen once, with around 1.9% in the top ten. Sequencing input: peripheral blood. The source of these receptors is a man aged 70 or older with active or convalescent COVID-19.

The rearrangement uses TRBV30 and TRBJ2-7, with D possibly being TRBD2 (6 bases). The V and J ends lost 0 bases and 0 bases respectively, with 15 bases between them. The CDR3 loop spans 16 amino acids. Germline CDR1 is GTSNPN and CDR2 is SVGIG (reference sequence). The CDR3 bases are TGTGCCTGGAGTGTACTCCCTAGCGCATACTCCTACGAGCAGTACTTC. It encodes CAWSVLPSAYSYEQYF.

The J gene is TRBJ2-2, the V gene TRBV9; D unresolved. Germline V gives CDR1 SGDLS, CDR2 YYNGEE. The V gene lost 0 bases and the J gene lost 4 bases, with 10 bases spanning the gap. The CDR3 covers 15 residues. CDR3 residues: CASSVVARPTGELFF. DNA of the CDR3: TGTGCCAGCAGCGTAGTTGCCAGGCCCACCGGGGAGCTGTTTTTT.

V gene TRBV19 combines with J gene TRBJ2-3; 9 positions match TRBD1. The germline gives CDR1 LNHDA, CDR2 SQIVND (reference sequence). The CDR3 consists of 14 residues. J lost 5 bases, V lost 7 bases, and 7 bases had no gene match. The CDR3 DNA sequence: TGTGCCAGTAAAGAACAGGGGGCCAGAGATACGCAGTATTTT. Amino acids: CASKEQGARDTQYF.

This sequence joins TRBV5-4 and TRBJ2-1; D remains unclear. The CDR3 runs to 12 residues. The germline V and J ends were trimmed by 4 bases and 8 bases, with 10 bases remaining between them. CDR1 is SGHNT and CDR2 is YYREEE in the germline V gene (reference sequence). The DNA for the CDR3 is TGTGCCAGCAGCCCCCCGGGTCATGAGCAGTTCTTC. Translation: CASSPPGHEQFF. The entire variable domain, with the rest obtained from reference TRBV5-4 and TRBJ2-1, is as follows: ETGVTQSPTHLIKTRGQQVTLRCSSQSGHNTVSWYQQALGQGPQFIFQYYREEENGRGNFPPRFSGLQFPNYSSELNVNALELDDSALYLCASSPPGHEQFFGPGTRLTVL.

V usage is TRBV3-1 (or the pseudogene TRBV3-2) and J usage is TRBJ1-5, with a possible D match to TRBD1 (6 bases). The CDR3 runs to 13 residues. Germline assignment: CDR1 LGHDT and CDR2 YNNKEL (reference sequence). Trimming cost V 4 bases and J 5 bases, with 9 bases left between them. CDR3 amino acids: CASSLYRDQPQHF. The CDR3 nucleotides are TGTGCCAGCAGCCTATACAGGGATCAGCCCCAGCATTTT.

The chain recombines TRBV29-1 with TRBJ2-1; D perhaps matches TRBD2 (6 bases). V lost 3 bases to trimming and J lost 14 bases, with 17 bases between them. Germline V gene sequence: CDR1 SQVTM, CDR2 ANQGSEA. The CDR3 consists of 12 residues. The CDR3 is CSVEGLNGEEFF. The CDR3 DNA sequence: TGCAGCGTTGAGGGTTTAAATGGGGAGGAGTTCTTC.

The chain employs TRBV7-2 and TRBJ2-1, with D tentatively TRBD1 (6 bases). The CDR3 contains 13 residues. CDR1 is SGHTA, CDR2 FQGNSA, per germline. With 2 bases removed from V and 6 bases from J, the gap between germline ends came to 8 bases. In DNA form, the CDR3 reads TGTGCCAGCAGCTTAAGAGGGGGCAATGAGCAGTTCTTC. This codes for CASSLRGGNEQFF.

The J gene is TRBJ2-1, the V gene TRBV2; a possible D gene is TRBD1 (6 bases). Trimming left V 7 bases short and J 8 bases short, with 18 bases between. In germline, CDR1 is SNHLY, CDR2 FYNNEI. This CDR3 is built from 14 residues. CDR3 sequence (DNA): TGTGCCAGCATGAAGGTACAGGGTGGCGATGAGCAGTTCTTC. Translating it yields CASMKVQGGDEQFF.

The genes are TRBV5-8 and TRBJ1-1, with D perhaps TRBD1 (5 bases). The V and J ends lost 4 bases and 7 bases respectively, with 11 bases between them. CDR1 and CDR2 (germline): SGHTS, YDEGEE. The CDR3 covers 12 residues. CDR3 DNA: TGTGCCAGCAGCCGTACAGGTGGTGAAGCTTTCTTT. Amino acids: CASSRTGGEAFF.

The chain joins TRBV7-8 to TRBJ2-7; a weak D match, TRBD1 (6 bases). V lost 0 bases, J lost 1 base, and 10 bases lay in between. In germline, CDR1 is SGHVS, CDR2 FQNEAQ. The CDR3 runs to 15 residues. The CDR3 DNA reads TGTGCCAGCAGCTTAGCGCTTAGGGGGTCCTACGAGCAGTACTTC. Its protein is CASSLALRGSYEQYF.

The gene calls are TRBV6-5 and TRBJ1-1; perhaps TRBD1 as D (6 bases). The CDR3 totals 14 residues. Trimming cost V 4 bases and J 3 bases, with 12 bases left between them. Germline V CDR1 and CDR2: MNHEY, SVGAGI. DNA of the CDR3: TGTGCCAGCAGTTCTGGACAGCCGTACACTGAAGCTTTCTTT. It specifies CASSSGQPYTEAFF.

The rearrangement links TRBV2 to TRBJ1-6, with D perhaps TRBD1 (5 bases). The germline V gene has CDR1 SNHLY and CDR2 FYNNEI. This CDR3 contains 14 residues. The V gene lost 4 bases and the J gene lost 8 bases, with 12 bases spanning the gap. Here the CDR3 DNA reads TGTGCCAGCAGTGGAACAGGTGTAGATTCACCCCTCCACTTT. As protein: CASSGTGVDSPLHF.

V is TRBV27 and J is TRBJ2-1; TRBD2 matches at 7 bases. The germline CDR1 and CDR2 sequences are MNHEY and SMNVEV (reference sequence). The CDR3 length is 15 residues. Unmatched junction bases numbered 7, after V lost 2 bases and J lost 6 bases. CDR3 residues: CASSLKYLAGNEQFF. In DNA form, the CDR3 reads TGTGCCAGCAGTTTAAAATATTTAGCGGGCAATGAGCAGTTCTTC.

In nucleotides, the CDR3 is TGTGCCAGCAGCTTAATCGCAGTGGGAAACACCATATATTTT. It yields the protein CASSLIAVGNTIYF. The rearrangement joins TRBV7-8 to TRBJ1-3; D is unresolved. The V and J ends lost 2 bases and 4 bases respectively, with 9 bases between them. Germline V gives CDR1 SGHVS, CDR2 FQNEAQ. The CDR3 loop spans 14 amino acids.

J is TRBJ1-6 and V is TRBV19; TRBD1 aligns across 8 bases. Germline CDR1 LNHDA, CDR2 SQIVND (reference sequence). There are 15 residues in the CDR3. Trimming at V came to 8 bases and at J to 7 bases, leaving 10 bases not matched to a gene. The CDR3 DNA is TGTGCCAGTCACCCGGACACAGGGGGGAATTCACCCCTCCACTTT. It specifies CASHPDTGGNSPLHF.

This clone was detected only once. This chain connects TRBV29-1 to TRBJ2-7, with TRBD1 matching 9 bases. Germline CDR1 is SQVTM and CDR2 is ANQGSEA. Trimming removed 1 base from V and 3 bases from J; junction bases left unmatched: 7. The CDR3 covers 15 residues. The CDR3 sequence is CSVEGTGASGYEQYF. The CDR3, as DNA: TGCAGCGTTGAAGGGACAGGGGCCTCAGGCTACGAGCAGTACTTC.

V and J are TRBV5-5 and TRBJ2-5; no clear D gene. CDR1 SGHKS and CDR2 YYEKEE come from the germline V gene (reference sequence). The V gene lost 0 bases and the J gene lost 1 base, with 13 bases spanning the gap. The length of the CDR3 is 16 residues. Written as DNA, the CDR3 is TGTGCCAGCAGCTTGGGCTCCCTGACAATCCAAGAGACCCAGTACTTC. Encoded protein: CASSLGSLTIQETQYF.

The gene calls are TRBV18 and TRBJ2-1; 10 bases map to TRBD2. V dropped 3 bases and J dropped 10; count of bases not matched to a gene: 9. Germline V gene sequence: CDR1 KGHSH, CDR2 LQKENI. The CDR3 is 15 residues long. The CDR3 DNA reads as TGTGCCAGCTCACCCGCGGGACTAGCGAGGCAGGAGCAGTTCTTC. It is translated as CASSPAGLARQEQFF.

In the case of this clone: This likely comes from a read error, as the CDR3 has no conserved phenylalanine or tryptophan at its end. Because the CDR3's place on the DNA is in doubt, the DNA is left out and the CDR3 is given as listed by TCRdb. The chain has TRBV7-4 and TRBJ2-3; whether TRBD1, the table's D call, matches the DNA was not checked. The CDR3 is 12 amino acids in total, end residues counted. Germline assignment: CDR1 SGHVT and CDR2 SQSDAQ. The CDR3 sequence: CASSSLWATGKG.

This clone turned up a few times. The rearrangement uses TRBV11-2 and TRBJ2-3, with D perhaps matching TRBD2 (6 bases). Trimming removed 0 bases from V and 3 bases from J, with 10 bases in between. Germline loops: CDR1 SGHAT, CDR2 FQNNGV. CDR3 length equals 15 residues. CDR3 nucleotides: TGTGCCAGCAGCTTAGATTCGCGGGGAACAGATACGCAGTATTTT. This gives the protein CASSLDSRGTDTQYF.

The chain employs TRBV10-3 and TRBJ1-1; possible D gene TRBD1, 6 bases. The V end lost 10 bases, the J end lost 1 base, and 10 bases lay between the germline ends. The germline CDR1 and CDR2 sequences are ENHRY and SYGVKD. The CDR3 is 12 residues long. The CDR3 DNA is TGTGCCACCGGACAGCCGAACACTGAAGCTTTCTTT. It specifies CATGQPNTEAFF.

The V gene is TRBV19, the J gene TRBJ2-3; 12 nucleotides agree with TRBD2. This CDR3 has 19 residues. The germline V gene encodes CDR1 LNHDA and CDR2 SQIVND (reference sequence). V shed 5 bases, J shed 5 bases, and the junction held 17 bases outside the gene matches. CDR3 in DNA: TGTGCCAGTAGTCCGAGGACTAGCGGGACGACACTACTGCAAGATACGCAGTATTTT. Protein product: CASSPRTSGTTLLQDTQYF.

V usage is TRBV7-9 and J usage is TRBJ2-5; D uncertain. The V gene's germline CDR1 is SEHNR and CDR2 FQNEAQ (reference sequence). V was cut by 2 bases and J by 0 bases, with 13 bases left in between. The length of the CDR3 is 16 residues. The CDR3 nucleotides are TGTGCCAGCAGCTTAAATCAGCGACTGCACCAAGAGACCCAGTACTTC. It is translated as CASSLNQRLHQETQYF.

V and J are TRBV28 and TRBJ2-1; D not certain. CDR3 size: 14 residues. Trimming took off 5 bases at V and 8 bases at J, with 16 bases between the two ends. Looked up from germline, CDR1 is MDHEN and CDR2 is SYDVKM. The CDR3, as DNA: TGTGCCAGCAGTGTCCCCGGCGGAAGCTATGAGCAGTTCTTC. As protein: CASSVPGGSYEQFF.

The chain employs TRBV4-3 and TRBJ1-6, with no clear D. The CDR3 spans 17 residues. The ends were cut back, 0 bases at V and 5 bases at J, with 14 bases in the middle. Germline CDR1 LGHNA, CDR2 YSLEER. The CDR3 DNA follows: TGCGCCAGCAGCCAAGATAAGGGAGGAGTTAATAATTCACCCCTCCACTTT. As protein: CASSQDKGGVNNSPLHF.

In its sample, this clone was seen once. The rearrangement links TRBV18 to TRBJ1-2, with 8 bases aligning to TRBD1. Germline CDR1 and CDR2: KGHSH and LQKENI. V gave up 2 bases and J gave up 0 bases; unmatched junction bases: 5. This CDR3 contains 16 residues. CDR3 region: CASSPGGQASNYGYTF. The CDR3 nucleotides are TGTGCCAGCTCACCAGGGGGACAGGCGTCTAACTATGGCTACACCTTC.

The J gene is TRBJ2-3, the V gene TRBV27; 9 bases map to TRBD2. With V trimmed by 5 bases and J by 6 bases, 9 bases remained unmatched. CDR1 is MNHEY and CDR2 is SMNVEV in the germline V gene (reference sequence). The CDR3 runs 15 residues. The CDR3 here is CASSLRGGAGDTQYF. CDR3 bases: TGTGCCAGCAGTCTGCGCGGGGGGGCCGGGGATACGCAGTATTTT.

The chain employs TRBV7-9 and TRBJ1-3; D gene uncertain. The length of the CDR3 is 14 residues. Germline values: CDR1 SEHNR, CDR2 FQNEAQ (reference sequence). With 3 bases removed from V and 5 bases from J, the gap between germline ends came to 11 bases. The CDR3 bases are TGTGCCAGCAGCTTCGACAATACCCGAAACACCATATATTTT. Translation gives CASSFDNTRNTIYF. Full variable domain (outside the CDR3, taken from reference TRBV7-9 and TRBJ1-3): DTGVSQNPRHKITKRGQNVTFRCDPISEHNRLYWYRQTLGQGPEFLTYFQNEAQLEKSRLLSDRFSAERPKGSFSTLEIQRTEQGDSAMYLCASSFDNTRNTIYFGEGSWLTVV.

This chain joins TRBV28 and TRBJ2-1, with D perhaps TRBD2 (7 bases). CDR1 MDHEN and CDR2 SYDVKM come from the germline V gene. Trimming removed 3 bases at V and 9 bases at J, with 12 bases between. This CDR3 is built from 13 residues. CDR3 nucleotide sequence: TGTGCCAGCAGTTTGTGGGGGGGCCTTGAGCAGTTCTTC. Translating gives CASSLWGGLEQFF.

The CDR3 DNA reads as TGTGCCAGCTCACCGGTCTCAATGTCCCGGACCTTC. The encoded protein is CASSPVSMSRTF. This sequence joins TRBV18 and TRBJ1-2, with D unresolved. Germline assignment: CDR1 KGHSH and CDR2 LQKENI. With 3 bases removed from V and 14 bases from J, the gap between germline ends came to 16 bases. CDR3 length: 12 residues.

The chain uses TRBV19 and TRBJ2-1; TRBD2 matches 14 bases. Germline-derived CDR1 and CDR2 are LNHDA and SQIVND (reference sequence). The CDR3 runs to 19 residues. Trimming took 4 bases from V and 1 from J; bases not matched to a gene: 9. CDR3 amino acids: CASSKGLAGAARSYNEQFF. Here the CDR3 DNA reads TGTGCCAGTAGTAAGGGACTAGCGGGGGCCGCTAGATCCTACAATGAGCAGTTCTTC. The variable domain in full, with the rest retrieved from reference TRBV19 and TRBJ2-1, is DGGITQSPKYLFRKEGQNVTLSCEQNLNHDAMYWYRQDPGQGLRLIYYSQIVNDFQKGDIAEGYSVSREKKESFPLTVTSAQKNPTAFYLCASSKGLAGAARSYNEQFFGPGTRLTVL.